The rows below give T cell receptor beta chains drawn from one sample of a study of blood T cells in healthy people across ages. MiXCR was run by TCRdb on the 5' RACE reads, yielding one entry per CDR3 protein. This table has some 860,000 distinct CDR3 sequences, around three fifths appearing once. Sequencing was carried out using blood. Receptors originate from a man in his forties in good health. Both conserved end residues are part of each CDR3. Each record gives: J gene, V gene, CDR3 protein.

>.|TRBV6-2/TRBV6-3
CASRLLEVQETQYF
>TRBJ2-7|TRBV7-8
CASSPGTGFPYEQYF
>TRBJ2-7|TRBV5-1
CASSSTDSLYEQYF
>TRBJ2-1|TRBV29-1
CSVEKLAGLTSGPYNEQFF
>TRBJ2-3|TRBV24-1
CATSDPGTGGASDTQYF
>TRBJ2-3|TRBV6-6
CASSLVQWGTDTQYF
>.|TRBV10-3
CAIKTSGETYEQYF
>TRBJ1-2|TRBV28
CASSLSETNYGYTF
>TRBJ2-7|TRBV4-3
CASSQDRDGSYEQYF
>TRBJ2-1|TRBV5-1
CASSLVRSGGLQNEQFF
>TRBJ2-3|TRBV7-9
CASSSTPGQEPTDTQYF
>TRBJ2-5|TRBV5-4
CASSLELHQETQYF
>TRBJ2-1|TRBV6-2/TRBV6-3
CASSNNVRRFVEQFF
>TRBJ1-1|TRBV7-2
CASSPRDGRAFF
>TRBJ2-7|TRBV27
CASSFIAGGDYEQYF
>TRBJ2-3|TRBV7-9
CASSLQGPTDAQYF
>TRBJ2-7|TRBV4-3
CASSQGPGRTYEQYF
>TRBJ2-3|TRBV20-1
CSAREAPAAGDTQYF
>TRBJ2-7|TRBV6-6
CASSYGKGHYEQYF
>TRBJ2-5|TRBV2
CASRERGLGETQYF
>TRBJ2-3|TRBV7-3
CASSLRGGLSTDTQYF
>TRBJ2-7|TRBV10-3
CAISESPGRSYGQYF
>TRBJ2-1|TRBV7-3
CASSLGTGRYNEQFF
>TRBJ2-1|TRBV20-1
CSAPEGRGRNEQFF
>TRBJ1-2|TRBV6-5
CASRQGDYGYTF
>TRBJ2-7|TRBV2
CASRTTSGYEQYF
>TRBJ2-5|TRBV29-1
CSVERQGPQETQYF